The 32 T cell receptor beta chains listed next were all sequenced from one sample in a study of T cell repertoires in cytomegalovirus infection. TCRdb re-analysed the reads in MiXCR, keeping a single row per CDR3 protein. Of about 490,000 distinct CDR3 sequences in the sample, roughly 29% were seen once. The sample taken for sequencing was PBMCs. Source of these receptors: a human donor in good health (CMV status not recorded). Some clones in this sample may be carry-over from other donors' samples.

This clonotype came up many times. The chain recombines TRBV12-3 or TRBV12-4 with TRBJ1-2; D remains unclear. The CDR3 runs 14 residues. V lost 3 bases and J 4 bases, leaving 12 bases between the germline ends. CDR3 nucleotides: TGTGCCAGCAGTTTTTTCGGGGATCCCTATGGCTACACCTTC. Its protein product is CASSFFGDPYGYTF.

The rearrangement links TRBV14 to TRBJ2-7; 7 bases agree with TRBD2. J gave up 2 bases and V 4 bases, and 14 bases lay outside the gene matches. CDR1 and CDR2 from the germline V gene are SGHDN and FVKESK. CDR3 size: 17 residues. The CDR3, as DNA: TGTGCCAGCAGCCCCCAAGTGGGGCTAGCGGCGACCTACGAGCAGTACTTC. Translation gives CASSPQVGLAATYEQYF. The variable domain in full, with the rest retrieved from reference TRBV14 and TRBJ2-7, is EAGVTQFPSHSVIEKGQTVTLRCDPISGHDNLYWYRRVMGKEIKFLLHFVKESKQDESGMPNNRFLAERTGGTYSTLKVQPAELEDSGVYFCASSPQVGLAATYEQYFGPGTRLTVT.

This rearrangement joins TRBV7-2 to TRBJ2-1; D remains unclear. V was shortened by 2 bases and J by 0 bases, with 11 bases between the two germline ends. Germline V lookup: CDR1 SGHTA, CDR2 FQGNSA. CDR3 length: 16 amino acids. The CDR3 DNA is TGTGCCAGCAGCTTACCTACTACCAGCTCCTACAATGAGCAGTTCTTC. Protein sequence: CASSLPTTSSYNEQFF.

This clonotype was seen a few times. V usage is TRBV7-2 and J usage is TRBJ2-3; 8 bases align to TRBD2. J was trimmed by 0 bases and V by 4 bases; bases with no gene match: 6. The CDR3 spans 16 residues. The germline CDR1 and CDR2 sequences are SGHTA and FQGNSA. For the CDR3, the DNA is TGTGCCAGCAGCTATGGGGCTAGCGGGAGCACAGATACGCAGTATTTT. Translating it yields CASSYGASGSTDTQYF.

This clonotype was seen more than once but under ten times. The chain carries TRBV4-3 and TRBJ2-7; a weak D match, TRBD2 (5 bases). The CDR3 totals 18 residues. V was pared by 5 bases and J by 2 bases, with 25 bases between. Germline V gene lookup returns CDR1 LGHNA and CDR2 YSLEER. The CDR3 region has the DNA TGCGCCAGCAGCGTTACAATACGGGTAAGCGGCGCCGCCTACGAGCAGTACTTC. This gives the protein CASSVTIRVSGAAYEQYF.

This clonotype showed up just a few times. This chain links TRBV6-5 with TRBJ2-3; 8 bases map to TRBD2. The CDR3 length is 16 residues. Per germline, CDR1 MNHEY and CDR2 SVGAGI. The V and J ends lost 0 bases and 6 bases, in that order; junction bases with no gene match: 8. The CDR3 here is CASSYSNILAGDTQYF. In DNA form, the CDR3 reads TGTGCCAGCAGTTACTCGAATATCCTAGCGGGTGATACGCAGTATTTT.

The CDR3 sequence is CSVVFVMTSGARTDTQYF. CDR3 nucleotides: TGCAGCGTTGTCTTCGTTATGACTAGCGGGGCACGCACAGATACGCAGTATTTT. J is TRBJ2-3 and V is TRBV29-1; TRBD2 agrees at 11 bases. The germline V gene encodes CDR1 SQVTM and CDR2 ANQGSEA. The trim removed 4 bases at V and 1 base at J, leaving 13 bases unmatched. The CDR3 is 18 residues long.

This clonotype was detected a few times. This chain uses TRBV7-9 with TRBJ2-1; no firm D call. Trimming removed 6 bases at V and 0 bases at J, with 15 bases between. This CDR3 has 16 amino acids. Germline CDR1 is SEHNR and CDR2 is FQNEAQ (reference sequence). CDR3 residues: CASSNKKSSSYNEQFF. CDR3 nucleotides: TGTGCCAGCAGTAACAAGAAGTCCAGCTCCTACAATGAGCAGTTCTTC.

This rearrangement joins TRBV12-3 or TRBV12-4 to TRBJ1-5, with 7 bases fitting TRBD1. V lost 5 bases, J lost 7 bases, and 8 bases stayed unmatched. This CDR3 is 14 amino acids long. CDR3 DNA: TGTGCCAGCAGTAAGGGTGAAGGGGGCCAGCCCCAGCATTTT. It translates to CASSKGEGGQPQHF.

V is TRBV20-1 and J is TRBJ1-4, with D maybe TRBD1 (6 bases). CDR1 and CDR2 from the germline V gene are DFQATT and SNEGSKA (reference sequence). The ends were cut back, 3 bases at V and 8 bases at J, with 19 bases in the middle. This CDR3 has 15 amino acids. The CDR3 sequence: CSARGTPSIGEKLFF. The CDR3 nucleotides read TGCAGTGCTAGGGGGACACCTAGCATAGGGGAAAAACTGTTTTTT.

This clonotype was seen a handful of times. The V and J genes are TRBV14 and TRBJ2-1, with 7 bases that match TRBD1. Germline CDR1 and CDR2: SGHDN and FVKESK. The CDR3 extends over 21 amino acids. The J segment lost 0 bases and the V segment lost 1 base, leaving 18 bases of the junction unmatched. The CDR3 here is CASSQGIGGQPQPGSYNEQFF. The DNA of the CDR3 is TGTGCCAGCAGCCAAGGGATAGGGGGACAGCCTCAACCGGGCTCCTACAATGAGCAGTTCTTC. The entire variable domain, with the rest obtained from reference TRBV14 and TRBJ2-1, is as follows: EAGVTQFPSHSVIEKGQTVTLRCDPISGHDNLYWYRRVMGKEIKFLLHFVKESKQDESGMPNNRFLAERTGGTYSTLKVQPAELEDSGVYFCASSQGIGGQPQPGSYNEQFFGPGTRLTVL.

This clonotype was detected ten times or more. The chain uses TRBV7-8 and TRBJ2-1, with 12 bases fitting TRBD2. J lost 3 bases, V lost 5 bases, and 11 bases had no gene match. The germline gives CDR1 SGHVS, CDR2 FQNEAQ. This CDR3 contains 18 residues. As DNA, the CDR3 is TGTGCCAGCAGCCCCGGACTAGCGGGACAGGACGTCTACAATGAGCAGTTCTTC. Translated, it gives CASSPGLAGQDVYNEQFF.

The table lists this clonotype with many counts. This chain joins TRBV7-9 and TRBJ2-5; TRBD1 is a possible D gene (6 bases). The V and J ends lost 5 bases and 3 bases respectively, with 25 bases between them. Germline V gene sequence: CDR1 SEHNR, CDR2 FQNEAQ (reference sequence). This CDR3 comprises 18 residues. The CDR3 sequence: CASSLPDLVGGSEETQYF. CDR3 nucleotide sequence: TGTGCCAGCAGCCTCCCCGACCTGGTAGGGGGATCCGAAGAGACCCAGTACTTC.

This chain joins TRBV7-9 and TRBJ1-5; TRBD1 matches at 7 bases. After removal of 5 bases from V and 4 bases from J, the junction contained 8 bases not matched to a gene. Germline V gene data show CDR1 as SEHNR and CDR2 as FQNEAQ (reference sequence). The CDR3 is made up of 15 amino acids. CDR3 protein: CASSQSTGRNQPQHF. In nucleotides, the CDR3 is TGTGCCAGCAGCCAGTCGACAGGGCGAAATCAGCCCCAGCATTTT. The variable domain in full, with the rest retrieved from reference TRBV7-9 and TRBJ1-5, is DTGVSQNPRHKITKRGQNVTFRCDPISEHNRLYWYRQTLGQGPEFLTYFQNEAQLEKSRLLSDRFSAERPKGSFSTLEIQRTEQGDSAMYLCASSQSTGRNQPQHFGDGTRLSIL.

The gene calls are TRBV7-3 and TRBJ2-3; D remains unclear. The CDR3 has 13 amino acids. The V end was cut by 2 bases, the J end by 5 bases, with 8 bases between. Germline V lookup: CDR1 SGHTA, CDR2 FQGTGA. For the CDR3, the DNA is TGTGCCAGCAGCTTAGACCGGTTAGATACGCAGTATTTT. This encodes CASSLDRLDTQYF.

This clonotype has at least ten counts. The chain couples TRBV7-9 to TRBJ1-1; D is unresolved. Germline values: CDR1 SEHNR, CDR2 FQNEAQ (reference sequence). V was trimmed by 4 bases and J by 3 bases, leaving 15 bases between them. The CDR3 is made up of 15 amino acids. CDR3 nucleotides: TGTGCCAGCAGCTCCCCTACGGGGTTGGACACTGAAGCTTTCTTT. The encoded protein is CASSSPTGLDTEAFF. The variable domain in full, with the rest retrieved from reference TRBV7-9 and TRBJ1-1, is DTGVSQNPRHKITKRGQNVTFRCDPISEHNRLYWYRQTLGQGPEFLTYFQNEAQLEKSRLLSDRFSAERPKGSFSTLEIQRTEQGDSAMYLCASSSPTGLDTEAFFGQGTRLTVV.

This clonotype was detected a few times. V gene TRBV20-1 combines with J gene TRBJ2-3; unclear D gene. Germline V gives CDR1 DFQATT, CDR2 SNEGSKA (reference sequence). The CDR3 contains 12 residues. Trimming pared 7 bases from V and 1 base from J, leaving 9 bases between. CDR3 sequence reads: CSVGRGTDTQYF. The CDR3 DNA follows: TGCAGTGTCGGCCGTGGCACAGATACGCAGTATTTT.

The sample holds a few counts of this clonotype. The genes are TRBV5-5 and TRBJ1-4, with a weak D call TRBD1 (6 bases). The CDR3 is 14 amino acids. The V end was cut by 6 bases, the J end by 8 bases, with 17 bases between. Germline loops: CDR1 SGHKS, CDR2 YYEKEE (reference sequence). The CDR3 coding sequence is TGTGCCAGCAACAGGGACCCCTTGAACGAAAAACTGTTTTTT. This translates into CASNRDPLNEKLFF.

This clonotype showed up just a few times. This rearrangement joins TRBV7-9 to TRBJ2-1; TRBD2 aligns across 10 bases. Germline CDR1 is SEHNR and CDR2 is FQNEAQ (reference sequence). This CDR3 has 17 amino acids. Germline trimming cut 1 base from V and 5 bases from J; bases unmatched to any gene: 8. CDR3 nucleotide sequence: TGTGCCAGCAGCTTAGGATTCAGCGGGAGGGCTCACAATGAGCAGTTCTTC. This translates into CASSLGFSGRAHNEQFF.

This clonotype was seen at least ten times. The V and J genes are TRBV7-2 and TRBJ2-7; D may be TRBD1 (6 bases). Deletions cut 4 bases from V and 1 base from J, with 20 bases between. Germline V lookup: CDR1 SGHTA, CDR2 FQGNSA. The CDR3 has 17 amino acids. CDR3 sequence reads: CASSSPAARGQSYEQYF. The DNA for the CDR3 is TGTGCCAGCAGCTCACCCGCCGCCAGGGGTCAATCCTACGAGCAGTACTTC.

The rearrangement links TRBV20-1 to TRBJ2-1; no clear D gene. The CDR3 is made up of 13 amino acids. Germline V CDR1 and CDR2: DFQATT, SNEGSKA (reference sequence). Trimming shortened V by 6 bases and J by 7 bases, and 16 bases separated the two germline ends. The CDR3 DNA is TGCAGTGCCGGCTTAGACGGGTTTAATGAGCAGTTCTTC. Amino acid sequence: CSAGLDGFNEQFF.

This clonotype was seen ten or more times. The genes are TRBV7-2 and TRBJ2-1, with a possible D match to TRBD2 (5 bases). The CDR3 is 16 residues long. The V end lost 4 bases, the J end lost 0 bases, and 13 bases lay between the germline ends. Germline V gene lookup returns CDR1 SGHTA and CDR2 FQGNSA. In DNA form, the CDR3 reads TGTGCCAGCAGCTCCCCTGGCGGAGGCTCCTACAATGAGCAGTTCTTC. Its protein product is CASSSPGGGSYNEQFF.

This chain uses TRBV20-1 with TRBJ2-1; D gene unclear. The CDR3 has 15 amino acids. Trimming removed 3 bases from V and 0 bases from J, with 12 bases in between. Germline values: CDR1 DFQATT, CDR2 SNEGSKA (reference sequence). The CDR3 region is CSARRTVSSYNEQFF. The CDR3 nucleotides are TGCAGTGCTAGGAGGACCGTAAGCTCCTACAATGAGCAGTTCTTC.

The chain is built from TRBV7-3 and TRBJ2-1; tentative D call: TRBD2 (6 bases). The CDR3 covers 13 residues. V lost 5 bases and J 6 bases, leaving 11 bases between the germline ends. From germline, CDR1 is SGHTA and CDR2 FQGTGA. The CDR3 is CASSPGLSNEQFF. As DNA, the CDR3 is TGTGCCAGCAGCCCGGGACTTTCCAATGAGCAGTTCTTC.

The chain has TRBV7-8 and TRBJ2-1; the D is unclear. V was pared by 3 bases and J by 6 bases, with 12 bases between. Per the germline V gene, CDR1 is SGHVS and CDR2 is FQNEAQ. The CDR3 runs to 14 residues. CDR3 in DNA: TGTGCCAGCAGCTTGTTTGATTACGGCAATGAGCAGTTCTTC. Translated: CASSLFDYGNEQFF.

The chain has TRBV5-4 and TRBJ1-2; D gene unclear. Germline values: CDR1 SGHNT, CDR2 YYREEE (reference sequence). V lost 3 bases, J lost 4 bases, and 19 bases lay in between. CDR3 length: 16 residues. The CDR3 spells CASSSILGRGFYGYTF. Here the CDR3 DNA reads TGTGCCAGCAGCTCGATCTTGGGCCGCGGATTCTATGGCTACACCTTC. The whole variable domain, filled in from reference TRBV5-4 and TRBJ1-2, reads ETGVTQSPTHLIKTRGQQVTLRCSSQSGHNTVSWYQQALGQGPQFIFQYYREEENGRGNFPPRFSGLQFPNYSSELNVNALELDDSALYLCASSSILGRGFYGYTFGSGTRLTVV.

CDR3 loop: CASSLRTTPTGAFF. Written as DNA, the CDR3 is TGTGCCAGCAGTTTAAGGACTACCCCCACGGGGGCTTTCTTT. This sequence joins TRBV12-3 or TRBV12-4 and TRBJ1-1; D unclear. V was cut by 2 bases and J by 11 bases, with 18 bases left in between. The CDR3 sequence is 14 residues long.

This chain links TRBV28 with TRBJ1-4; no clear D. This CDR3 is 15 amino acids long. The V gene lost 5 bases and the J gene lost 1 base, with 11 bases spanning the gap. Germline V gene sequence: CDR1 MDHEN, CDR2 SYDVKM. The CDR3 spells CASSVNTGTNEKLFF. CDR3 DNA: TGTGCCAGCAGTGTTAATACGGGAACTAATGAAAAACTGTTTTTT.

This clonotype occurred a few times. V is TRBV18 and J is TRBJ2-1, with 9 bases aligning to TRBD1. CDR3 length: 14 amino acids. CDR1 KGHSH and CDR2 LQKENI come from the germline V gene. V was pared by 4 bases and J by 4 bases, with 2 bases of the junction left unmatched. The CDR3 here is CASSRDRVYNEQFF. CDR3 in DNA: TGTGCCAGCTCACGGGACAGGGTATACAATGAGCAGTTCTTC.

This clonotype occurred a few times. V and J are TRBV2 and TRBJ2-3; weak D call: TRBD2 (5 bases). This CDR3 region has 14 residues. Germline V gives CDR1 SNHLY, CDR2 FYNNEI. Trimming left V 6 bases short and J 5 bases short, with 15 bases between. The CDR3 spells CASSTGSPGDTQYF. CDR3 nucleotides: TGTGCCAGCAGCACGGGATCCCCGGGAGATACGCAGTATTTT.

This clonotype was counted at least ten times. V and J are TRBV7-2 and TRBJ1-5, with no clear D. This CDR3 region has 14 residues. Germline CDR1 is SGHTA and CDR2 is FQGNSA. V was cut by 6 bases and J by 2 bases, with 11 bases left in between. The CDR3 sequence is CASSRDGGNQPQHF. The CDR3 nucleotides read TGTGCCAGCAGTCGAGACGGGGGCAATCAGCCCCAGCATTTT.

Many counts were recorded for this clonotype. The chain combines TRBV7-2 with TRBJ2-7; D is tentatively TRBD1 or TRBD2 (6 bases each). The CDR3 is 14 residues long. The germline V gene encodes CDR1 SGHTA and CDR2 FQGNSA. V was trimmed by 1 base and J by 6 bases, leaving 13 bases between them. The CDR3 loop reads CASSLGRGGIEQYF. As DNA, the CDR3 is TGTGCCAGCAGCTTAGGCAGGGGAGGTATCGAGCAGTACTTC.